This entry features one TCR beta chain sequence. The data belong to a study of blood T cell repertoires in COVID-19. Across the study: COVID-19 samples from acute and convalescent phases originated in the United States, Italy and Spain. Sources were T cells, B-cell-depleted T cells, or PBMCs; the material itself was cDNA or gDNA.

Clones were read by immunoSEQ multiplex PCR, and TCRdb kept only the in-frame ones, dropping some. This table has over 200,000 clones, under 85% appearing once. With 2 bases clipped from V and 4 bases from J, the junction kept 9 bases outside the gene matches. Germline CDR1 and CDR2: MNHEY and SMNVEV (reference sequence). CDR3 length: 16 residues. The rearrangement joins TRBV27 to TRBJ2-7; 9 nucleotides agree with TRBD1. The sample consisted of peripheral blood. The sequence was obtained from a woman in her twenties or thirties with COVID-19, enrolled during active disease. Here the CDR3 DNA reads TGTGCCAGCAGTTTAACAGGGGGCGAGTTTTTATACGAGCAGTACTTC. Translating gives CASSLTGGEFLYEQYF.